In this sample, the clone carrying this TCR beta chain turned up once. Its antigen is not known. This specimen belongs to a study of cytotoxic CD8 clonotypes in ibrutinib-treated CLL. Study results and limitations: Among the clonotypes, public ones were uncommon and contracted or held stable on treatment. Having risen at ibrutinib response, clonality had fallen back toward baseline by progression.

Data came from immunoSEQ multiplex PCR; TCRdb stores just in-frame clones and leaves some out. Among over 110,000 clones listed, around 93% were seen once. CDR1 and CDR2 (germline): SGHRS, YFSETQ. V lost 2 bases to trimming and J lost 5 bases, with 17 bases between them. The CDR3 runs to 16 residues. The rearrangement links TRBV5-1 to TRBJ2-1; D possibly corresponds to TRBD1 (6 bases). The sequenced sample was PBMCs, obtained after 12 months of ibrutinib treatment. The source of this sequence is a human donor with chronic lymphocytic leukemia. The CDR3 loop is CASSLNLRGFNNEQFF. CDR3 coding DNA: TGCGCCAGCAGCTTAAATCTCAGGGGATTCAACAATGAGCAGTTCTTC. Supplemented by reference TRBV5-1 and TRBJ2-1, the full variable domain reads KAGVTQTPRYLIKTRGQQVTLSCSPISGHRSVSWYQQTPGQGLQFLFEYFSETQRNKGNFPGRFSGRQFSNSRSEMNVSTLELGDSALYLCASSLNLRGFNNEQFFGPGTRLTVL.